This record concerns one TCR beta chain sequence. The antigen is undetermined. These data come from a study of Tregs in tolerant kidney transplant recipients. Recipients received nonmyeloablative bone marrow transplants from related graft donors, with transient mixed chimerism. Study-wide points: No direct test of biological reproducibility was done here.

The germline V gene encodes CDR1 MNHEY and CDR2 SMNVEV (reference sequence). Trimming removed 5 bases at V and 0 bases at J, with 14 bases between. This CDR3 has 17 amino acids. Profiling relied on immunoSEQ multiplex PCR, and the TCRdb table lists in-frame clones only, not all of them. Among roughly 80,000 clones listed, more than 85% were seen once. The V call is TRBV27, the J call TRBJ1-6; a possible D gene is TRBD1 (5 bases). Source: CD4+ T cells from blood (PBMCs), taken 24 months after the transplant. The TCR originated in a human patient who received a combined kidney and bone marrow transplant. Among the T cells, some may be from the graft donor. The DNA of the CDR3 is TGTGCCAGCAGTCCCGTGGGGCCCGGCTCCTATAATTCACCCCTCCACTTT. Amino acids: CASSPVGPGSYNSPLHF.